Reported below is one T cell receptor (beta chain). The target antigen is unknown. This sample is part of a study of identical twins. Findings and caveats of the study: Out-of-frame alpha sequences shared between twins exhibited an excess of low generation probability.

From germline, CDR1 is SGHTA and CDR2 FQGNSA. The CDR3 runs to 22 residues. V trimming: 3 bases; J trimming: 2 bases; junction bases outside the gene matches: 15. Using its own MiXCR run on the 5' RACE reads, TCRdb lists one record per CDR3 protein. The sample lists hundreds of thousands of distinct CDR3 sequences, 20% to 25% seen once, with about 3% in the top ten. The sample was also reused in another study, on T cells expressing NK-cell markers.

This sequence was found in a woman under 30 in good health. The V call is TRBV7-2, the J call TRBJ2-2; 16 bases match TRBD2. The specimen sequenced was CD4+ T cells sorted from blood. The CDR3 loop is CASSFPHAPGLAGGPNTGELFF. The CDR3, as DNA: TGTGCCAGCAGCTTCCCTCACGCTCCGGGACTAGCGGGGGGGCCAAACACCGGGGAGCTGTTTTTT.